A single sample gave rise to the 21 T cell receptor beta chains below, sequenced in a study of T cells in women clearing cervical HPV infection. The protocol was immunoSEQ multiplex PCR, while the TCRdb copy is restricted to in-frame clones and leaves out a portion. Its listing shows 30,000 or so clones. Sample: blood buffy coat. The receptors shown here come from a woman between 18 and 70 years old with a cervical HPV16 infection that either progressed to CIN3+ or cleared (not recorded which).

With respect to this clone: The CDR3 end is not reached by the read, which stops 3 residues before it; the germline J gene fills it in. This chain links TRBV10-3 with TRBJ2-5; no clear D. CDR1 is ENHRY and CDR2 is SYGVKD in the germline V gene. The CDR3 is 15 residues long. The V gene lost 0 bases and the J gene lost 2 bases, with 10 bases spanning the gap. The part of the CDR3 DNA that was read is TGTGCCATCAGTGAGTCGCAACTTCTGCAAGAGACC. This encodes CAISESQLLQET. The entire CDR3 sequence reads CAISESQLLQETQYF.

The DNA read from the CDR3 is TGCAGCACCCAGGGGTGGACTAGCGGTAGCACAGATACG. This sequence encodes CSTQGWTSGSTDT. The CDR3 as a whole reads CSTQGWTSGSTDTQYF. The V call is TRBV29-1, the J call TRBJ2-3; 10 bases are a match to TRBD2. The CDR3 extends 3 residues past the end of the read, so its final part is completed from the germline J gene. The CDR3 totals 16 residues. Germline values: CDR1 SQVTM, CDR2 ANQGSEA. V dropped 8 bases and J dropped 0; count of bases not matched to a gene: 11.

About this clone: The read is 3 residues too short to cover the CDR3 end, so that end is filled in from the germline J gene. The chain uses TRBV13 and TRBJ2-1, with 7 bases aligning to TRBD2. The CDR3 spans 14 residues. With 8 bases clipped from V and 7 bases from J, the junction kept 11 bases outside the gene matches. Germline CDR1 PRHDT, CDR2 FYEKMQ (reference sequence). CDR3 DNA (partial): TGTGCCAGCGAAATGGCGGGAGCAAGGAATGAG. Translated, it gives CASEMAGARNE. The entire CDR3 reads CASEMAGARNEQFF.

To note about this clone: Read data end 3 residues before the CDR3 end; the end is taken from the germline J gene. This sequence joins TRBV6-2 or TRBV6-3 and TRBJ2-7, with D tentatively TRBD2 (6 bases). Looked up from germline, CDR1 is MNHEY and CDR2 is SVGEGT. Trimming removed 4 bases from V and 4 bases from J, with 11 bases in between. The CDR3 loop spans 13 amino acids. The CDR3 sequence: CASSFGLMYEQYF. The CDR3 DNA, read in part, is TGTGCCAGCAGTTTTGGACTAATGTACGAG.

Note on this clone: At one boundary the junction diverges from the germline segment, which might be a read error. The read ends 3 residues shy of where the CDR3 ends; the end is completed using the germline J gene. The V and J genes are TRBV7-7 and TRBJ2-3; 14 nucleotides line up with TRBD2. The CDR3 spans 16 residues. CDR1 and CDR2 from the germline V gene are SSHAT and FNYEAQ (reference sequence). The DNA read from the CDR3 is TGTGCTAGCAGCTCCGGACTAGCGGGAGGTTCAGATACG. It translates to CASSSGLAGGSDT. The CDR3, in full, reads CASSSGLAGGSDTQYF.

With respect to this clone: The read ends 3 residues shy of where the CDR3 ends; the end is completed using the germline J gene. The chain joins TRBV6-1 to TRBJ2-1; TRBD2 agrees at 7 bases. The CDR3 is 16 amino acids. CDR1 MNHNS and CDR2 SASEGT come from the germline V gene. V trimming: 3 bases; J trimming: 7 bases; junction bases outside the gene matches: 12. The part of the CDR3 DNA that was read is TGTGCCAGCAGTGATCCGGGACTACCTTCCTTTAATGAG. Translated: CASSDPGLPSFNE. The entire CDR3 protein is CASSDPGLPSFNEQFF.

As for this clone: The read gets to within 3 residues of the CDR3 end, and the germline J gene fills in the rest. This chain joins TRBV2 and TRBJ2-1; maybe TRBD1 (6 bases). Germline values: CDR1 SNHLY, CDR2 FYNNEI. The CDR3 spans 15 residues. The V and J ends lost 6 bases and 3 bases respectively, with 15 bases between them. CDR3 loop: CASRVLLDSYNEQFF. CDR3 bases read: TGTGCCAGCAGAGTGTTATTGGACAGCTACAATGAG.

Note on this clone: The CDR3 end lies 3 residues beyond the end of the read and is filled in from the germline J gene. This chain links TRBV12-3 or TRBV12-4 with TRBJ1-5, with D possibly TRBD1 on 6 matching bases. The ends were cut back, 2 bases at V and 6 bases at J, with 11 bases in the middle. CDR3 length: 14 amino acids. The CDR3 bases that were read are TGTGCCAGCAGTTTAAGCAGGGGTACTCAGCCC. Residues: CASSLSRGTQP. The full CDR3 protein is CASSLSRGTQPQHF.

On this clone: The CDR3 end falls 3 residues outside the read, so it is completed with the germline J gene. V and J are TRBV28 and TRBJ1-4, with TRBD1 matching 7 bases. Germline values: CDR1 MDHEN, CDR2 SYDVKM. The CDR3 sequence is 14 residues long. Trimming cost V 6 bases and J 8 bases; bases outside gene matches: 9. The CDR3 loop is CASSPTGSGEKLFF. The DNA read from the CDR3 is TGTGCCAGCAGCCCGACAGGGTCGGGGGAAAAA.

To note about this clone: The read halts 3 residues ahead of the CDR3 end, with the missing end drawn from the germline J gene. This chain uses TRBV7-9 with TRBJ1-1, with D possibly TRBD1 on 5 matching bases. Germline V gene sequence: CDR1 SEHNR, CDR2 FQNEAQ (reference sequence). Trimming removed 0 bases at V and 4 bases at J, with 6 bases between. The CDR3 is made up of 13 amino acids. The sequenced CDR3 bases are TGTGCCAGCAGCTTAGCAGGGGCCACTGAA. It specifies CASSLAGATE. The complete CDR3 protein is CASSLAGATEAFF.

Remarks on this clone: The missing CDR3 end, 3 residues past where the read stops, is filled in from the germline J gene. The chain employs TRBV19 and TRBJ2-3; TRBD2 matches 7 bases. Per the germline V gene, CDR1 is LNHDA and CDR2 is SQIVND (reference sequence). V trimming: 3 bases; J trimming: 1 base; junction bases outside the gene matches: 4. This CDR3 contains 15 residues. Incomplete CDR3 DNA: TGTGCCAGTAGTATTGGCGGGAGTGGCACAGATACG. Protein: CASSIGGSGTDT. The entire CDR3 reads CASSIGGSGTDTQYF.

Concerning this clone itself: The read ends 3 residues before the CDR3 terminus; that terminus is restored from the germline J gene. The chain joins TRBV30 to TRBJ2-1; D gene unclear. CDR3 size: 14 residues. Germline CDR1 GTSNPN, CDR2 SVGIG (reference sequence). V lost 5 bases, J lost 6 bases, and 17 bases lay in between. CDR3 loop: CAWGSHRAFNEQFF. Partial CDR3 DNA: TGTGCCTGGGGGTCCCATAGGGCGTTCAATGAG.

Concerning this clone: The read is 3 residues too short to cover the CDR3 end, so that end is filled in from the germline J gene. The rearrangement uses TRBV28 and TRBJ2-1; weak D call: TRBD1 (7 bases). The CDR3 totals 14 residues. The V gene's germline CDR1 is MDHEN and CDR2 SYDVKM. V lost 7 bases and J 5 bases, leaving 15 bases between the germline ends. The CDR3 protein is CASTPGDRNNEQFF. CDR3 DNA, as far as it was read: TGTGCCAGCACACCGGGGGACAGAAACAATGAG.

A word on this clone: The read gets to within 3 residues of the CDR3 end, and the germline J gene fills in the rest. The chain is built from TRBV6-2 or TRBV6-3 and TRBJ2-7; D not certain. V shed 3 bases and J shed 5 bases, with 5 bases lying between them. In germline, CDR1 is MNHEY, CDR2 SVGEGT. The CDR3 covers 11 residues. CDR3 loop: CASSYEDEQYF. The sequenced CDR3 bases are TGTGCCAGCAGTTATGAGGACGAG.

As for this clone: Read sequence stops 3 residues before the CDR3 end, and the germline J gene provides the missing end. V is TRBV9 and J is TRBJ2-3; D remains ambiguous. Germline values: CDR1 SGDLS, CDR2 YYNGEE. Trimming cost V 2 bases and J 2 bases, with 12 bases left between them. The CDR3 runs to 15 residues. Partial CDR3 DNA: TGTGCCAGCAGCGTCTTCTACAGTTTCACAGATACG. Protein sequence: CASSVFYSFTDT. The full CDR3 protein is CASSVFYSFTDTQYF.

Notes on this clone: The CDR3 end is not reached by the read, which stops 3 residues before it; the germline J gene fills it in. The rearrangement joins TRBV19 to TRBJ1-4, with D possibly matching TRBD1 (6 bases). The CDR3 contains 15 residues. Germline V CDR1 and CDR2: LNHDA, SQIVND (reference sequence). Trimming removed 4 bases at V and 8 bases at J, with 17 bases between. The chain's CDR3 is CASSKQGNLWEKLFF. The CDR3 DNA, read in part, is TGTGCCAGTAGTAAGCAGGGGAACCTCTGGGAAAAA.

About this clone itself: The CDR3 end lies 3 residues beyond the end of the read and is filled in from the germline J gene. V gene TRBV7-9 combines with J gene TRBJ1-4; 8 bases are shared with TRBD1. The length of the CDR3 is 15 residues. Germline V lookup: CDR1 SEHNR, CDR2 FQNEAQ (reference sequence). V shed 3 bases and J 8 bases; nucleotides not matched to a gene: 8. CDR3: CASSFQGANTEKLFF. CDR3 DNA, as far as it was read: TGTGCCAGCAGCTTCCAGGGGGCTAATACCGAAAAA.

Regarding this clone: The observed sequence ends 3 residues before the CDR3 terminus, with the missing tail filled in from the germline J gene. This chain connects TRBV5-1 to TRBJ2-3; TRBD2 aligns across 12 bases. Trimming removed 2 bases from V and 0 bases from J; junction bases left unmatched: 1. Germline V gene data show CDR1 as SGHRS and CDR2 as YFSETQ. CDR3 length: 16 residues. CDR3 in amino acids: CASSFGTSGSTDTQYF. The CDR3 DNA, read in part, is TGCGCCAGCAGCTTTGGGACTAGCGGGAGCACAGATACG.

About this clone: The CDR3 end is not reached by the read, which stops 3 residues before it; the germline J gene fills it in. The V and J genes are TRBV4-1 and TRBJ2-2; D possibly corresponds to TRBD1 (5 bases). This CDR3 has 15 residues. V lost 4 bases and J lost 0, with 9 bases in between. The germline gives CDR1 MGHRA, CDR2 YSYEKL. The CDR3 protein is CASSRGHSNTGELFF. The CDR3 bases that were read are TGCGCCAGCAGCCGAGGACACTCGAACACCGGGGAG.

As concerns this clone: The CDR3 is cut off 3 residues early in the read; its end comes from the germline J gene. The genes are TRBV6-2 or TRBV6-3 and TRBJ2-7, with 7 positions matching TRBD1. The CDR3 extends over 14 amino acids. The germline gives CDR1 MNHEY, CDR2 SVGEGT. Trimming at V came to 6 bases and at J to 2 bases, leaving 7 bases not matched to a gene. CDR3 bases read: TGTGCCAGCAGCCTCGGGACAGCAACCTACGAG. Amino acids: CASSLGTATYE. The full CDR3 reads CASSLGTATYEQYF.

For this clone: The DNA ends 3 residues before the CDR3 does, and the rest of the CDR3 is filled in from the germline J gene. The genes are TRBV19 and TRBJ2-7; D gene uncertain. The CDR3 extends over 14 amino acids. Germline loops: CDR1 LNHDA, CDR2 SQIVND (reference sequence). Trimming pared 1 base from V and 1 base from J, leaving 8 bases between. CDR3 protein: CASSIAGASYEQYF. CDR3 DNA, as far as it was read: TGTGCCAGTAGTATAGCAGGCGCTTCCTACGAG.